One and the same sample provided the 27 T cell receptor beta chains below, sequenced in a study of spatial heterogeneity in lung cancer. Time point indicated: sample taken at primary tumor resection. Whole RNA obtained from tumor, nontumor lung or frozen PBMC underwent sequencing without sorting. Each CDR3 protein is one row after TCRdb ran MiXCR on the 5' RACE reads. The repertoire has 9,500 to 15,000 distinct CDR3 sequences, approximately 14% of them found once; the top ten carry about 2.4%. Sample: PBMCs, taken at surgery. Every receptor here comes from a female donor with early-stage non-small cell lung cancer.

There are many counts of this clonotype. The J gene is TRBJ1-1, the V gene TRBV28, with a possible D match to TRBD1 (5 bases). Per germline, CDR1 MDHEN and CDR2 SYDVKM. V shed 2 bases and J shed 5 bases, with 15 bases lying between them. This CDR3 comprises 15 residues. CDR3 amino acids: CASSLGRGGRTEAFF. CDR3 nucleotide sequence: TGTGCCAGCAGTTTAGGTCGCGGGGGTAGGACTGAAGCTTTCTTT.

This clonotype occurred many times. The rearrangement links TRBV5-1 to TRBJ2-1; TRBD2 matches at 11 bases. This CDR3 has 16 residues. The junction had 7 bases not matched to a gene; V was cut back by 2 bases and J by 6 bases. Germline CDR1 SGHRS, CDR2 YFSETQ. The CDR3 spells CASSLALAGGVNEQFF. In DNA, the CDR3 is TGCGCCAGCAGCTTAGCCCTAGCGGGGGGAGTCAATGAGCAGTTCTTC.

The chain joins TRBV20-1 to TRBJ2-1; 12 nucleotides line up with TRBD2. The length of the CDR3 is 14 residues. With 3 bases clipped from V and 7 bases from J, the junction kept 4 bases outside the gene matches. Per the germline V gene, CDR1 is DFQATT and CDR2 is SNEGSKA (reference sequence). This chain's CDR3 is CSASGLAGGNEQFF. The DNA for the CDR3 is TGCAGTGCTAGTGGCCTAGCGGGGGGGAATGAGCAGTTCTTC.

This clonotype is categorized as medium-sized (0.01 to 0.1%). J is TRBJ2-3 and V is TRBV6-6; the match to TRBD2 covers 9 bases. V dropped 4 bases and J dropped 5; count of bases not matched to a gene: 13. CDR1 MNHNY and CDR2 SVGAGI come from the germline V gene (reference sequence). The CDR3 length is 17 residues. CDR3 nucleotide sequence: TGTGCCAGCAGTTCCGATTCGGGCGGGAGGGTTGAAGATACGCAGTATTTT. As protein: CASSSDSGGRVEDTQYF.

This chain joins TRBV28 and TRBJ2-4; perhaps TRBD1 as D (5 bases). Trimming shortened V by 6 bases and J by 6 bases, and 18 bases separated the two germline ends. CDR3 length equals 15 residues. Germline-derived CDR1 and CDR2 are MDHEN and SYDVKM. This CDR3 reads CASSPAGRALNIQYF. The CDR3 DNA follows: TGTGCCAGCAGCCCGGCTGGCAGGGCATTAAACATTCAGTACTTC.

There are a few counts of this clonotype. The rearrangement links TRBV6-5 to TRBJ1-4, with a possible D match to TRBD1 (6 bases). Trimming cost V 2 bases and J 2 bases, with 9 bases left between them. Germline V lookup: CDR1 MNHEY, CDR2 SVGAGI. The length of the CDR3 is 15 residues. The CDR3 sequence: CASSYTTGTNEKLFF. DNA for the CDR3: TGTGCCAGCAGTTACACCACAGGGACTAATGAAAAACTGTTTTTT.

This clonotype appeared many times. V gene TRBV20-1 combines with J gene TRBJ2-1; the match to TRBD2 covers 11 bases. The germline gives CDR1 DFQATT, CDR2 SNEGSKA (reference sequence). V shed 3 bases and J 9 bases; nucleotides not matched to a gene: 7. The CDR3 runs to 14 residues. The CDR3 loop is CSASGSGGAGEQFF. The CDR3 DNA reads TGCAGTGCTAGCGGTAGCGGGGGGGCCGGTGAGCAGTTCTTC.

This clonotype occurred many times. CDR3 in DNA: TGTGCCAGCAGTCACCGACAGGGCCGGGAGACCCAGTACTTC. It codes for CASSHRQGRETQYF. This chain joins TRBV27 and TRBJ2-5; 7 bases are shared with TRBD1. The CDR3 sequence is 14 residues long. The germline V gene has CDR1 MNHEY and CDR2 SMNVEV (reference sequence). With 5 bases clipped from V and 5 bases from J, the junction kept 8 bases outside the gene matches.

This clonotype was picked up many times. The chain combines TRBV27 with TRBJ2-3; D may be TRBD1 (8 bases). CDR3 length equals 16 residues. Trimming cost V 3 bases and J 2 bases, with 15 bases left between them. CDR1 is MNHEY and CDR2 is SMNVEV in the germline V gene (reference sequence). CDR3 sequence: CASSFQGAGVTDTQYF. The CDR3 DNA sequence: TGTGCCAGCAGTTTTCAGGGGGCGGGGGTCACAGATACGCAGTATTTT.

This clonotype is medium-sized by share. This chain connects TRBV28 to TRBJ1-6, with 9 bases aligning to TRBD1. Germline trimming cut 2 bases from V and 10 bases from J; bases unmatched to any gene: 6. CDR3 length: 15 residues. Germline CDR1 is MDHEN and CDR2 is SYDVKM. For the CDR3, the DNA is TGTGCCAGCAGTTTAGGGGACAGGGCTTGGTCACCCCTCCACTTT. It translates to CASSLGDRAWSPLHF.

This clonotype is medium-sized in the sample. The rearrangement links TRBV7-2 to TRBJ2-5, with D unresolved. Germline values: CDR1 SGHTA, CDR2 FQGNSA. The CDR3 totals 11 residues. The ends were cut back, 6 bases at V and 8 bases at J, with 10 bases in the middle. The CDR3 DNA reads TGTGCCAGCAGTCAGCAGGCTACCCAGTACTTC. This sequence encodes CASSQQATQYF.

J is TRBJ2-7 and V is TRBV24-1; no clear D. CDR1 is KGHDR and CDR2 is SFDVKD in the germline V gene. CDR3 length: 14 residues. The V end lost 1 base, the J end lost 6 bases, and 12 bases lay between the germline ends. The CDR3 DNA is TGTGCCACCAGTGATTTCGCTCGGCGATCCGAGCAGTACTTC. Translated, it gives CATSDFARRSEQYF.

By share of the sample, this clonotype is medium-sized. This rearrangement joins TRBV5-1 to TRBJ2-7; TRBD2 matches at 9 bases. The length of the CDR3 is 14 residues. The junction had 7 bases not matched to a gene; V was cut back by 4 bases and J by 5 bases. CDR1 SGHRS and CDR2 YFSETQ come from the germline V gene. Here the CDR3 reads CASSPRTSADEQYF. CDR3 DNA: TGCGCCAGCAGCCCACGGACTAGCGCGGACGAGCAGTACTTC.

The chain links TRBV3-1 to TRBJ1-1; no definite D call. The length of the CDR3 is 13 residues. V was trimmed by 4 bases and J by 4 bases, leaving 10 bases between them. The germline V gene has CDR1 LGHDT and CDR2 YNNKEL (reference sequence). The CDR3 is CASSRGPSTEAFF. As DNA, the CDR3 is TGTGCCAGCAGCCGTGGACCCTCCACTGAAGCTTTCTTT. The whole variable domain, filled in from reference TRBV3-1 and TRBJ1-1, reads DTAVSQTPKYLVTQMGNDKSIKCEQNLGHDTMYWYKQDSKKFLKIMFSYNNKELIINETVPNRFSPKSPDKAHLNLHINSLELGDSAVYFCASSRGPSTEAFFGQGTRLTVV.

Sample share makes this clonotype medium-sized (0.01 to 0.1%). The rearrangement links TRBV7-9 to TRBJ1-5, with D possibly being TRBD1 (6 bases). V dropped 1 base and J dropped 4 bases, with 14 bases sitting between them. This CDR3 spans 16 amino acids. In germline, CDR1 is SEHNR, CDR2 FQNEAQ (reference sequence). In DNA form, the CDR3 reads TGTGCCAGCAGCTTAGGGGGGGCCAGCAGAAATCAGCCCCAGCATTTT. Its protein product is CASSLGGASRNQPQHF.

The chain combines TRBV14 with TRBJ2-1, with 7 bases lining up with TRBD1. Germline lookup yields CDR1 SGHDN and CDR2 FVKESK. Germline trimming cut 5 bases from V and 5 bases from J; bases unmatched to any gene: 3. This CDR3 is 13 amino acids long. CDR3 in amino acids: CASSDDRDNEQFF. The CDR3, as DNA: TGTGCCAGCAGCGATGACAGGGACAATGAGCAGTTCTTC.

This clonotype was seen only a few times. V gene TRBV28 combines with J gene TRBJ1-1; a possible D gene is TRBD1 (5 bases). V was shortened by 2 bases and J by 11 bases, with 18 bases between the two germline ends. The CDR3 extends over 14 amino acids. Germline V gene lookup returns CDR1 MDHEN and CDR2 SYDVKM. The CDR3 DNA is TGTGCCAGCAGTTTAGGTCATCGGGGGAGGGAGGCTTTCTTT. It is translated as CASSLGHRGREAFF.

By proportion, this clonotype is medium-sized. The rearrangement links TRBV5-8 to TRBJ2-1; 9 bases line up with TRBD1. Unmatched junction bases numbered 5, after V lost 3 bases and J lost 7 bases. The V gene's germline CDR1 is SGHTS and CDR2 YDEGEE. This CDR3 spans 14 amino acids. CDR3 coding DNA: TGTGCCAGCAGCTCCTGGGACAGGGAAAATGAGCAGTTCTTC. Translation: CASSSWDRENEQFF.

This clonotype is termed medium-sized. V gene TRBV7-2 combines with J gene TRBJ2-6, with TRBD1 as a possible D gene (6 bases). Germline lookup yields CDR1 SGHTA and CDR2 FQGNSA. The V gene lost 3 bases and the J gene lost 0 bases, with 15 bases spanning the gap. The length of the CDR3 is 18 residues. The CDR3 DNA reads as TGTGCCAGCAGCTTGGTTCAGACAGGCAGCTCTGGGGCCAACGTCCTGACTTTC. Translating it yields CASSLVQTGSSGANVLTF.

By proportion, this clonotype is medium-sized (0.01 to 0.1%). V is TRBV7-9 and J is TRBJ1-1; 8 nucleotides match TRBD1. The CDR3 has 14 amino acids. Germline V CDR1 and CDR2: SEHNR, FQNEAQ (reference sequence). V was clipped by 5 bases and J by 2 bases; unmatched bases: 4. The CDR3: CASSPGQVNTEAFF. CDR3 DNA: TGTGCCAGCAGCCCGGGACAGGTTAACACTGAAGCTTTCTTT.

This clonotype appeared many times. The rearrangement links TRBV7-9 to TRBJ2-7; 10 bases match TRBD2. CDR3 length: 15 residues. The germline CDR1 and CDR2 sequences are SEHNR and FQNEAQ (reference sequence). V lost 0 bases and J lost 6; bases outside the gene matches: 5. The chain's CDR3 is CASSLASGGPGEQYF. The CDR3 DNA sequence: TGTGCCAGCAGCTTAGCTAGCGGGGGGCCTGGCGAGCAGTACTTC.

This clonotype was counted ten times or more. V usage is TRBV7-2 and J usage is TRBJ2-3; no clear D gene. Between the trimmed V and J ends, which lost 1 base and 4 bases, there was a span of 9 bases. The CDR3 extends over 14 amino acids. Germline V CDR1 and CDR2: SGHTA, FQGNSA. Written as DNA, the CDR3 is TGTGCCAGCAGCTTAGGAGGTGGCGCAGATACGCAGTATTTT. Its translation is CASSLGGGADTQYF. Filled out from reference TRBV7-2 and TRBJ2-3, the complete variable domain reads GAGVSQSPSNKVTEKGKDVELRCDPISGHTALYWYRQSLGQGLEFLIYFQGNSAPDKSGLPSDRFSAERTGGSVSTLTIQRTQQEDSAVYLCASSLGGGADTQYFGPGTRLTVL.

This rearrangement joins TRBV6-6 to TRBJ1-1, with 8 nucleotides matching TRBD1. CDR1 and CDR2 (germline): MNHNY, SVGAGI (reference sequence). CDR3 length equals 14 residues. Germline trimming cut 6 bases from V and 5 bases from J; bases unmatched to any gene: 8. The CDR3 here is CASRTMTGETEAFF. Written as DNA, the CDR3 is TGTGCCAGCAGAACTATGACAGGGGAGACTGAAGCTTTCTTT.

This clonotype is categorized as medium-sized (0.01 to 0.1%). CDR3 in DNA: TGTGCCATCAGTAGACAGGGCTTGGGGACTGAAGCTTTCTTT. Protein product: CAISRQGLGTEAFF. The chain carries TRBV10-3 and TRBJ1-1, with 7 bases aligning to TRBD1. This CDR3 region has 14 residues. Germline lookup yields CDR1 ENHRY and CDR2 SYGVKD. Losses at the gene ends were 5 bases for V and 5 bases for J; bases not matched to a gene: 8.

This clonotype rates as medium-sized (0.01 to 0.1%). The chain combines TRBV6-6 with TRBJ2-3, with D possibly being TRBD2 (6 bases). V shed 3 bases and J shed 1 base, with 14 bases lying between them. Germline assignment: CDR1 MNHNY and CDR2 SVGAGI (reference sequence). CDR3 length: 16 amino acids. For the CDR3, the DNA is TGTGCCAGCAGTTATGGGAGGCGGGGTGGCACAGATACGCAGTATTTT. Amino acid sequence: CASSYGRRGGTDTQYF.

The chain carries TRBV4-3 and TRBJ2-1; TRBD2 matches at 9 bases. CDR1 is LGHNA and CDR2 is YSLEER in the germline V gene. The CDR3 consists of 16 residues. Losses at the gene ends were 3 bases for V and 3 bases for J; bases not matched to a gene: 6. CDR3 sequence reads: CASSQGGGGLYNEQFF. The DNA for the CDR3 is TGCGCCAGCAGCCAGGGCGGGGGGGGTCTCTACAATGAGCAGTTCTTC.

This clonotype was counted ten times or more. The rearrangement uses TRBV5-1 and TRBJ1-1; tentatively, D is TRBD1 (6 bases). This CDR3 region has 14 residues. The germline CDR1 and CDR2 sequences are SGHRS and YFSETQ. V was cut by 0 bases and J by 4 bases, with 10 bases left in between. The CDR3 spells CASSLVSGATEAFF. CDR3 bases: TGCGCCAGCAGCTTGGTATCAGGGGCCACTGAAGCTTTCTTT.